The T cell receptor (beta chain) described here comes from a study of blood T cell repertoires in COVID-19. Overall study: The analysed material was cDNA or gDNA that came from T cells, B-cell-depleted T cells, or PBMCs.

The CDR3 spans 14 residues. Germline CDR1 is SGHRS and CDR2 is YFSETQ. The ends were cut back, 0 bases at V and 5 bases at J, with 11 bases in the middle. Authors' methods: Amplification of reference gene primers provided the estimated nucleated cell counts. Method: immunoSEQ multiplex PCR; TCRdb's copy keeps in-frame clones and lacks some. V and J calls plus clone size are reproduced from that table; the DNA served to infer D and trimming. This sample has about 220,000 clones, with about 84% found just once. This TCR was sampled from a human donor in a cohort sampled during active COVID-19. Material: peripheral blood. This chain links TRBV5-1 with TRBJ2-5; D is uncertain. The CDR3 loop is CASSLADSMETQYF. The DNA for the CDR3 is TGCGCCAGCAGCTTGGCGGATAGCATGGAGACCCAGTACTTC.